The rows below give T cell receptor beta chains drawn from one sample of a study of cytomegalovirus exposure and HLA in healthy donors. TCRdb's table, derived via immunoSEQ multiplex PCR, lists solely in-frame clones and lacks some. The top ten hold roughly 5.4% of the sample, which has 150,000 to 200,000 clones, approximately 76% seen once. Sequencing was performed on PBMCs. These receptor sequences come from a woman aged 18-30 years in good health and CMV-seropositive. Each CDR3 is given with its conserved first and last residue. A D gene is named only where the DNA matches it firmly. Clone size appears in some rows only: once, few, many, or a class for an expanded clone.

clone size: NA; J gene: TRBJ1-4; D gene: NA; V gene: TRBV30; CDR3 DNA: TGTGCCTGGAGTGTGCAACAGCTTAATGAAAAACTGTTTTTT; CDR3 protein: CAWSVQQLNEKLFF
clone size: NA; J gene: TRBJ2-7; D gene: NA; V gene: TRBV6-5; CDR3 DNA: TGTGCCAGCAGTTCCCCCTCCTACGAGCAGTACTTC; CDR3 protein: CASSSPSYEQYF
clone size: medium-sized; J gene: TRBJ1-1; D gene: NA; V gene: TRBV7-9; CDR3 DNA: TGTGCCAGCAGCTTAGAAGCTCTAGGAGGCACTGAAGCTTTCTTT; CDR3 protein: CASSLEALGGTEAFF
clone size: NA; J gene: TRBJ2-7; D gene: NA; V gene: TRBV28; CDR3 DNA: TGTGCCAGCAGTTTAAAGCAGATCGGACAAAAAGGACACGAGCAGTACTTC; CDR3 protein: CASSLKQIGQKGHEQYF
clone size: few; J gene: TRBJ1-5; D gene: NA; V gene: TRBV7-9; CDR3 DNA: TGTGCCAGCTCCGGACAGTCTGGCAATCAGCCCCAGCATTTT; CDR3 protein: CASSGQSGNQPQHF
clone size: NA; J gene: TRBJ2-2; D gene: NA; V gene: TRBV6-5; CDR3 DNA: TGTGCCAGCAGTTACGACAGTGCGAACACCGGGGAGCTGTTTTTT; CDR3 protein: CASSYDSANTGELFF
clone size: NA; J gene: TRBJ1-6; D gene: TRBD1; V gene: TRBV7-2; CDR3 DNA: TGTGCCAGCAGCCTGAGGGGGCTTTTAGATTCACCCCTCCACTTT; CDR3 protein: CASSLRGLLDSPLHF
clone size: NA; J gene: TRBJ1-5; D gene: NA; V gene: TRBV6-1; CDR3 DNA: TGTGCCAGCAGCCTAACGGGTCCCCAGCATTTT; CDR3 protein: CASSLTGPQHF
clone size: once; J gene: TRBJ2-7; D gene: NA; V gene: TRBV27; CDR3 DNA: TGTGCCAGCAGCCTCTTGGGGGGGGGCCTCCACGAGCAGTACTTC; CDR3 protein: CASSLLGGGLHEQYF
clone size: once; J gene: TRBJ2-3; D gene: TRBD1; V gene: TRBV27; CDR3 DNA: TGTGCCAGCAGTCTGGGACAGGGGGGCCCAGATACGCAGTATTTT; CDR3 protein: CASSLGQGGPDTQYF
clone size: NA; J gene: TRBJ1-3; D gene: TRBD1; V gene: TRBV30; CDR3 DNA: TGTGCCTGGATAGCAGGGGGAGCTGGAAACACCATATATTTT; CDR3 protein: CAWIAGGAGNTIYF
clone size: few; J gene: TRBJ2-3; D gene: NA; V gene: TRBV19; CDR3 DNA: TGTGCCAGTAGTAGGCAGGCCGTCACTAGCACAGATACGCAGTATTTT; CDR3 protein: CASSRQAVTSTDTQYF
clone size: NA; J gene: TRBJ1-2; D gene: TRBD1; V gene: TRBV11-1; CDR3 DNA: TGTGCCAGCAGCCCCACAGGGGCGAACTATGGCTACACCTTC; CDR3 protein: CASSPTGANYGYTF
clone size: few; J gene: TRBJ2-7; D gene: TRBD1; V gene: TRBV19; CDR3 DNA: TGTGCCAGTGGACAGGGGGCAGCCTACGAGCAGTACTTC; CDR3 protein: CASGQGAAYEQYF
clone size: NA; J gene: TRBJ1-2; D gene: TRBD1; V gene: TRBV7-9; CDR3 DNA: TGTTCCAGCAGCTTAGCCTCGACAGGGCCTAACTATGGCTACACCTTC; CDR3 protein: CSSSLASTGPNYGYTF
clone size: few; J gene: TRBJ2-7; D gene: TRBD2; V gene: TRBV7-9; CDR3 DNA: TGTTCCAGCAGCTTAGTCGGGGGGATCTACGAGCAGTACTTC; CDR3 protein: CSSSLVGGIYEQYF
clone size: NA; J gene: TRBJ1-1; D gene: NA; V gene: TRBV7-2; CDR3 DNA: TGTGCCAGCAGCGTAGTGCGGGACACTGAAGCTTTCTTT; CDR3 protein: CASSVVRDTEAFF
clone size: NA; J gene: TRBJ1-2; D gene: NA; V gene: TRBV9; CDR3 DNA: TGTGCCAGCAGCGCGGGAAAGGAGGGCTACACCTTC; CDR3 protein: CASSAGKEGYTF
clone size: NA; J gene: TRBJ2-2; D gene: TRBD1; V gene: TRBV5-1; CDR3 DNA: TGCGCCAGCAGCCAAATACAGGGGACCACCGGGGAGCTGTTTTTT; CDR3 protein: CASSQIQGTTGELFF
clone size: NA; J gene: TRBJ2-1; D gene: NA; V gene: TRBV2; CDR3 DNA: TGTGCCAGCAGTGGTATTGGCTTAGGTACGCGGAATGAGCAGTTCTTC; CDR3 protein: CASSGIGLGTRNEQFF
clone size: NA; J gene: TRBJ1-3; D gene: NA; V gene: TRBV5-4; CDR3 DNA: TGTGCCAGCAGCCTACAGGGAAACACCATATATTTT; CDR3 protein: CASSLQGNTIYF
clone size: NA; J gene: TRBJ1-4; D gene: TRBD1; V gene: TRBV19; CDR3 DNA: TGTGCCAGTAGTAAGGGGGCGGGTCGAAATGAAAAACTGTTTTTT; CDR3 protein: CASSKGAGRNEKLFF
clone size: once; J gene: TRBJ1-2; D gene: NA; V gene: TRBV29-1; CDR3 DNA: TGCAGCGTTGAAGGGGCTGGCTACACCTTC; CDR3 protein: CSVEGAGYTF
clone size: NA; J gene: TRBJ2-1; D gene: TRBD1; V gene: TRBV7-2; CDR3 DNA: TGTGCCAGCAGCTTAGTGACAGGGCCCTACAATGAGCAGTTCTTC; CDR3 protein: CASSLVTGPYNEQFF
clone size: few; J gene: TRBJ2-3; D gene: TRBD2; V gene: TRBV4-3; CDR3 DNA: TGCGCCAGCAGCCAACCGGGACTAGCGGCAGATACGCAGTATTTT; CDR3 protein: CASSQPGLAADTQYF
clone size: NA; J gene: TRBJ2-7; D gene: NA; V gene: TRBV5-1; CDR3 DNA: TGCGCCAGCAGCCTCATTTCGTTGGCAGGCCGAAACTACGAGCAGTACTTC; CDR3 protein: CASSLISLAGRNYEQYF
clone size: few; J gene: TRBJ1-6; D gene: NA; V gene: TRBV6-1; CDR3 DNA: TGTGCCAGCAGTGACCGCTCGACAGGTCTCTCACCCCTCCACTTT; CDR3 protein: CASSDRSTGLSPLHF
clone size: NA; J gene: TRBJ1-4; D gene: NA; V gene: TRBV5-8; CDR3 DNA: TGTGCCAGCAGCTTGCCGTCTAATGAAAAACTGTTTTTT; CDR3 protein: CASSLPSNEKLFF
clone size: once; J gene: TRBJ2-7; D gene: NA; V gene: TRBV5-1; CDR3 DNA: TGCGCCAGCAGCCACGACTTACCCTACGAGCAGTACTTC; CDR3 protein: CASSHDLPYEQYF
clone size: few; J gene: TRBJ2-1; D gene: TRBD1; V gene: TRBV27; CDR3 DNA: TGTGCCAGCAGTTCCCGGACAGGTAACTACAATGAGCAGTTCTTC; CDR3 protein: CASSSRTGNYNEQFF
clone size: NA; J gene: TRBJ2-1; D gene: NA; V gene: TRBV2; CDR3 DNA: TGTGCCAGCAGCCCCCTGACGGGGAGCTCCTACAATGAGCAGTTCTTC; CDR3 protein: CASSPLTGSSYNEQFF
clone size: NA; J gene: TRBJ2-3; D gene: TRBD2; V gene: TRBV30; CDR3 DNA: TGTGCCTGGAGTGCGACGGGGGGGACGACAGATACGCAGTATTTT; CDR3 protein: CAWSATGGTTDTQYF
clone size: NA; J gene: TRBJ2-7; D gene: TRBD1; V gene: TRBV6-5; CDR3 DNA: TGTGCCAGCAGCGAACAGGGGTACGAGCAGTACTTC; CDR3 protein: CASSEQGYEQYF
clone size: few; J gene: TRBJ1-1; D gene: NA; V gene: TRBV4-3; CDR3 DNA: TGCGCCAGCAGCCAAGATATTCAGGGGACTGAAGCTTTCTTT; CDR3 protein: CASSQDIQGTEAFF
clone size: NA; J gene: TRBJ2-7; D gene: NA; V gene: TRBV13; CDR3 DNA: TGTGCCAGCAGCTTTCCAGGGCACGAGCAGTACTTC; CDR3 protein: CASSFPGHEQYF
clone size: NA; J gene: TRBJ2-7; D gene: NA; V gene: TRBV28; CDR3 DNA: TGTGCCAGCAGTTTCACAGGTCTCTACGAGCAGTACTTC; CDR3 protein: CASSFTGLYEQYF
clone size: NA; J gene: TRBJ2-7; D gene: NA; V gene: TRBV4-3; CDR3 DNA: TGCGCCAGCAGCCAAGTCGGTGGGAGCCCAAACGAGCAGTACTTC; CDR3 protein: CASSQVGGSPNEQYF
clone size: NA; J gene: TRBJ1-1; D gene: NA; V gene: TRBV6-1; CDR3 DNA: TGTGCCAGTGCCAGGGCGAACACTGAAGCTTTCTTT; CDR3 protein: CASARANTEAFF
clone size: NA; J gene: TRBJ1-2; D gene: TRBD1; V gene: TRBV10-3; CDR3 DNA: TGTGCCATCAGTGAGGGGGACAGACACGGCTACACCTTC; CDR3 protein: CAISEGDRHGYTF
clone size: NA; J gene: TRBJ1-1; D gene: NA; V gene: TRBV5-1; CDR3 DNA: TGCGCCAGCAGCTCGGTAGGGGTCAGTGAAGCTTTCTTT; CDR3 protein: CASSSVGVSEAFF
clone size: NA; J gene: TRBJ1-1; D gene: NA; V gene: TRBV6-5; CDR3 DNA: TGTGCCAGCAGTTACTCAGCGGGCGGGAACACTGAAGCTTTCTTT; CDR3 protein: CASSYSAGGNTEAFF
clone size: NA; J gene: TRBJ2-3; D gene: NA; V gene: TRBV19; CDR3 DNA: TGTGCCAGTAGTATCGATGGGGCTAACACAGATACGCAGTATTTT; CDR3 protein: CASSIDGANTDTQYF
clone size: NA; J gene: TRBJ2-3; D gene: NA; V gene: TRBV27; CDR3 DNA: TGTGCCAGCAGTTTATTGGATCGAGGTGACACAGATACGCAGTATTTT; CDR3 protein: CASSLLDRGDTDTQYF
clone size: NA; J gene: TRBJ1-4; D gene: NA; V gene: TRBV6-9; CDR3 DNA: TGTGCCAGCTCCAGAGGGCGATCTGGGGGGAAAGTATATATATTTGAAAAACTGTTTTTT; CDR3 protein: CASSRGRSGGKVYIFEKLFF
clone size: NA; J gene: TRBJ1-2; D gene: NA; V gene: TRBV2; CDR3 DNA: TGTGCCAGCAGTGAGGGGGCGAATGGCTACACCTTC; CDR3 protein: CASSEGANGYTF
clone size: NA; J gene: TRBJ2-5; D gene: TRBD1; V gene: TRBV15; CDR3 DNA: TGTGCCACCAGCAGAGCCGTCGGACAGGGGGAGACCCAGTACTTC; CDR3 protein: CATSRAVGQGETQYF
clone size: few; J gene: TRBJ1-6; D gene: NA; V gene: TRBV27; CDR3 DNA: TGTGCCAGCAGCCAGGGAACTGGAAATTCACCCCTCCACTTT; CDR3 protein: CASSQGTGNSPLHF
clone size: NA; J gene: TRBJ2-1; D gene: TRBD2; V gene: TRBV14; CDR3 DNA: TGTGCCAGCAGCCAAGGGGGACTAGCGGGGGGGAGGTGGTACAATGAGCAGTTCTTC; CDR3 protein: CASSQGGLAGGRWYNEQFF